The table lists the clone carrying this T cell receptor (beta chain) with many counts. Its antigen remains unknown. This sample stems from a study of T cells in Graves' hyperthyroidism and ophthalmopathy. General study results and limits: For ophthalmopathy, model prediction preceded onset by a median 6.5 months.

The CDR3 extends over 14 amino acids. Looked up from germline, CDR1 is MDHEN and CDR2 is SYDVKM. J was trimmed by 2 bases and V by 5 bases; bases with no gene match: 6. Uncontrolled infection, other autoimmune disease, pregnancy and lactation each barred patients from inclusion. RNA transcripts provided the source from which TCR beta CDR3 regions were amplified. The TCR CDR3 was amplified in a first-round RT-PCR using the HTBI primer set. TCRdb called the multiplex PCR reads again in MiXCR, with one record for every CDR3 protein. The table includes roughly 640,000 distinct CDR3 sequences, roughly a sixth detected once.

Sequencing was performed on blood. This chain connects TRBV28 to TRBJ2-7, with TRBD1 identical over 7 bases. The receptor comes from a woman aged 40 to 50 with Graves' ophthalmopathy. CDR3 sequence: CASSPGQRAYEQYF. In DNA, the CDR3 is TGTGCCAGCAGTCCGGGACAGAGGGCCTACGAGCAGTACTTC.